This is a list of T cell receptor beta chains from one sample in a study of cytomegalovirus exposure and HLA in healthy donors. The assay was immunoSEQ multiplex PCR, and TCRdb's table has in-frame clones only and misses some. The sample records 150,000 to 250,000 clones, 84% being singletons. The sequencing input was PBMCs. The origin of the receptors is a woman younger than 45 in good health and CMV-seropositive. CDR3s include the opening cysteine and the closing phenylalanine or tryptophan. Fields, in order: clone size, J gene, D gene, V gene, CDR3 protein, CDR3 DNA. D genes are given only for firm matches. The size entry is marked missing in some rows and otherwise reads once, few, many or a size class.

- | TRBJ2-7 | TRBD2 | TRBV19 | CASSIGRGGYEQYF | TGTGCCAGTAGTATTGGCCGGGGGGGATACGAGCAGTACTTC
once | TRBJ2-3 | - | TRBV4-1 | CASSGQGKESTDTQYF | TGCGCCAGCAGCGGGCAGGGGAAGGAGTCGACAGATACGCAGTATTTT
once | TRBJ2-1 | TRBD2 | TRBV29-1 | CSVERTSGQFF | TGCAGCGTTGAACGGACTAGCGGGCAGTTCTTC
- | TRBJ1-1 | TRBD1 | TRBV29-1 | CSGGTGGQDTEAFF | TGCAGCGGCGGGACAGGGGGCCAGGACACTGAAGCTTTCTTT
- | TRBJ1-5 | TRBD1 | TRBV28 | CATEGAYSNQPQHF | TGTGCCACCGAGGGGGCATATAGCAATCAGCCCCAGCATTTT
- | TRBJ1-5 | TRBD1 | TRBV28 | CASSSGQGAWQPQHF | TGTGCCAGCAGTTCTGGACAGGGGGCCTGGCAGCCCCAGCATTTT
- | TRBJ2-7 | - | TRBV6-1 | CASSDLDADYEQYF | TGTGCCAGCAGTGACCTAGACGCGGACTACGAGCAGTACTTC
- | TRBJ2-7 | - | TRBV21-1 | CASSQQQSPSDCQAYEQYF | TGTGCCAGCAGCCAACAGCAATCACCTTCTGATTGTCAGGCCTACGAGCAGTACTTC
once | TRBJ1-5 | TRBD1 | TRBV27 | CASSESKTGTLLQPQHF | TGTGCCAGCAGCGAATCGAAGACAGGGACCCTCCTTCAGCCCCAGCATTTT
few | TRBJ1-2 | - | TRBV5-4 | CASSPDTNYGYTF | TGTGCCAGCAGCCCGGACACGAACTATGGCTACACCTTC
- | TRBJ1-1 | - | TRBV4-1 | CASSQPIGQLNTEAFF | TGCGCCAGCAGCCAACCCATTGGACAGTTGAACACTGAAGCTTTCTTT